This is a list of T cell receptor beta chains from one sample in a study of OX40 agonist ivuxolimab in advanced cancers. Some clones are missing from TCRdb's copy, which holds only in-frame ones; the method was immunoSEQ multiplex PCR. The table has about 88,000 clones, 87% seen once. This specimen was CD4+ or CD8+ T cells sorted from blood, taken in a trial of the OX40 agonist ivuxolimab. The origin of the receptors is an adult with an advanced solid tumor such as melanoma, head and neck, liver or kidney cancer. CDR3s include the opening cysteine and the closing phenylalanine or tryptophan. A D gene is named only where the DNA matches it firmly. The listing skips clone size in some rows; elsewhere it reads once, few, many or a size class.

v_call: TRBV5-1
clone_size: .
d_call: TRBD2
j_call: TRBJ2-1
cdr3_aa: CASSLTSGGSYNEQFF
cdr3_nt: TGCGCCAGCAGCCTGACTAGCGGGGGATCCTACAATGAGCAGTTCTTC

v_call: TRBV10-2
clone_size: .
d_call: .
j_call: TRBJ2-3
cdr3_aa: CASSDFSGSTDTQYF
cdr3_nt: TGCGCCAGCAGTGACTTCAGCGGTAGCACAGATACGCAGTATTTT

v_call: TRBV5-5
clone_size: .
d_call: .
j_call: TRBJ2-2
cdr3_aa: CASSLKGANGELFF
cdr3_nt: TGTGCCAGCAGCTTGAAAGGGGCCAACGGGGAGCTGTTTTTT

v_call: TRBV4-1
clone_size: once
d_call: TRBD2
j_call: TRBJ2-3
cdr3_aa: CASSQLAGGQGDTQYF
cdr3_nt: TGCGCCAGCAGCCAACTAGCGGGGGGGCAGGGAGATACGCAGTATTTT

v_call: TRBV19
clone_size: .
d_call: TRBD1
j_call: TRBJ2-5
cdr3_aa: CASSSGQGRETQYF
cdr3_nt: TGTGCCAGTAGTAGCGGACAGGGTCGCGAGACCCAGTACTTC

v_call: TRBV7-9
clone_size: .
d_call: .
j_call: TRBJ2-3
cdr3_aa: CASSVPSTYLGTQYF
cdr3_nt: TGTGCCAGCAGCGTACCGTCCACTTACTTGGGTACGCAGTATTTT

v_call: TRBV12-5
clone_size: few
d_call: TRBD1
j_call: TRBJ2-5
cdr3_aa: CASGLGTGGWETQYF
cdr3_nt: TGTGCTAGTGGTTTGGGGACAGGGGGCTGGGAGACCCAGTACTTC

v_call: TRBV7-9
clone_size: .
d_call: .
j_call: TRBJ2-3
cdr3_aa: CASSLGASTDTQYF
cdr3_nt: TGTGCCAGCAGCCTTGGGGCTAGCACAGATACGCAGTATTTT

v_call: TRBV6-5
clone_size: .
d_call: .
j_call: TRBJ1-5
cdr3_aa: CASSWLDSNQPQHF
cdr3_nt: TGTGCCAGCAGTTGGCTAGATAGCAATCAGCCCCAGCATTTT

v_call: TRBV12-1
clone_size: .
d_call: .
j_call: TRBJ2-3
cdr3_aa: CASTSLRLAFGTDTQYF
cdr3_nt: TGTGCCAGCACTTCGCTCAGGCTAGCCTTTGGAACAGATACGCAGTATTTT

v_call: TRBV5-1
clone_size: .
d_call: TRBD1
j_call: TRBJ1-1
cdr3_aa: CASLGQGGTEAFF
cdr3_nt: TGCGCCAGCCTGGGACAGGGTGGCACTGAAGCTTTCTTT

v_call: TRBV2
clone_size: .
d_call: .
j_call: TRBJ1-6
cdr3_aa: CASSEGRNGESSPLHF
cdr3_nt: TGTGCCAGCAGTGAGGGTAGGAACGGGGAGAGTTCACCCCTCCACTTT

v_call: TRBV19
clone_size: .
d_call: TRBD2
j_call: TRBJ2-3
cdr3_aa: CASSILGLAATDTQYF
cdr3_nt: TGTGCCAGTAGTATCCTCGGACTAGCGGCCACAGATACGCAGTATTTT

v_call: TRBV5-6
clone_size: .
d_call: TRBD2
j_call: TRBJ2-7
cdr3_aa: CASSNGLAGISYEQYF
cdr3_nt: TGTGCCAGCTCCAATGGACTAGCGGGGATCTCCTACGAGCAGTACTTC

v_call: TRBV6-5
clone_size: .
d_call: TRBD1
j_call: TRBJ1-2
cdr3_aa: CASSYRHRGDGYTF
cdr3_nt: TGTGCCAGCAGTTATCGGCACAGGGGGGATGGCTACACCTTC

v_call: TRBV6-5
clone_size: .
d_call: .
j_call: TRBJ2-7
cdr3_aa: CASSYQTGYEQYF
cdr3_nt: TGTGCCAGCAGTTACCAGACAGGCTACGAGCAGTACTTC

v_call: TRBV10-1
clone_size: .
d_call: .
j_call: TRBJ2-1
cdr3_aa: CASSPTSYNEQFF
cdr3_nt: TGCGCCAGCAGTCCGACTAGCTACAATGAGCAGTTCTTC

v_call: TRBV14
clone_size: .
d_call: TRBD2
j_call: TRBJ2-3
cdr3_aa: CASSLLLAGYTDTQYF
cdr3_nt: TGTGCCAGCAGTCTATTACTAGCGGGGTACACAGATACGCAGTATTTT

v_call: TRBV18
clone_size: few
d_call: .
j_call: TRBJ2-2
cdr3_aa: CASSPGSATGELFF
cdr3_nt: TGTGCCAGCTCACCAGGGTCGGCCACCGGGGAGCTGTTTTTT

v_call: TRBV19
clone_size: .
d_call: .
j_call: TRBJ1-1
cdr3_aa: CASSVTGTTEAFF
cdr3_nt: TGTGCCAGTAGTGTCACAGGGACTACTGAAGCTTTCTTT

v_call: TRBV4-3
clone_size: .
d_call: .
j_call: TRBJ1-6
cdr3_aa: CASSQGPSGLHF
cdr3_nt: TGCGCCAGCAGCCAAGGTCCTTCGGGCCTCCACTTT

v_call: TRBV5-1
clone_size: .
d_call: .
j_call: TRBJ1-1
cdr3_aa: CASSWGPGNTEAFF
cdr3_nt: TGCGCCAGCAGCTGGGGCCCCGGGAACACTGAAGCTTTCTTT

v_call: TRBV29-1
clone_size: .
d_call: .
j_call: TRBJ1-1
cdr3_aa: CSVVGAEAFF
cdr3_nt: TGCAGCGTCGTCGGGGCCGAAGCTTTCTTT

v_call: TRBV6-5
clone_size: .
d_call: .
j_call: TRBJ1-2
cdr3_aa: CASSYSVTNYGYTF
cdr3_nt: TGTGCCAGCAGTTACTCTGTGACTAACTATGGCTACACCTTC

v_call: TRBV18
clone_size: .
d_call: TRBD2
j_call: TRBJ2-7
cdr3_aa: CASSPLPGTSGSPSYEQYF
cdr3_nt: TGTGCCAGCTCACCACTCCCCGGGACTAGCGGGAGCCCCTCCTACGAGCAGTACTTC

v_call: TRBV10-3
clone_size: .
d_call: TRBD1
j_call: TRBJ2-5
cdr3_aa: CATGQGALQETQYF
cdr3_nt: TGTGCCACGGGACAGGGCGCACTCCAAGAGACCCAGTACTTC

v_call: TRBV11-2
clone_size: .
d_call: TRBD2
j_call: TRBJ2-3
cdr3_aa: CATLTSGSTDTQYF
cdr3_nt: TGTGCCACCCTGACTAGCGGAAGCACAGATACGCAGTATTTT

v_call: TRBV6-1
clone_size: .
d_call: .
j_call: TRBJ2-7
cdr3_aa: CASSPGGRPYEQYF
cdr3_nt: TGTGCCAGCAGCCCCGGGGGGCGACCTTACGAGCAGTACTTC

v_call: TRBV30
clone_size: .
d_call: TRBD1
j_call: TRBJ1-1
cdr3_aa: CAWNPGQGTTEAFF
cdr3_nt: TGTGCCTGGAACCCGGGACAGGGGACCACTGAAGCTTTCTTT

v_call: TRBV7-9
clone_size: once
d_call: .
j_call: TRBJ1-6
cdr3_aa: CASSSTGSSYNSPLHF
cdr3_nt: TGTGCCAGCAGCTCAACAGGGAGCTCCTATAATTCACCCCTCCACTTT

v_call: TRBV29-1
clone_size: .
d_call: TRBD2
j_call: TRBJ2-1
cdr3_aa: CSVAVTSGGLVGHYNEQFF
cdr3_nt: TGCAGCGTTGCCGTGACTAGCGGGGGGTTAGTGGGGCACTACAATGAGCAGTTCTTC

v_call: TRBV5-4
clone_size: .
d_call: .
j_call: TRBJ2-2
cdr3_aa: CASSLVGVPTGELFF
cdr3_nt: TGTGCCAGCAGCTTGGTGGGGGTCCCCACCGGGGAGCTGTTTTTT

v_call: TRBV6-5
clone_size: .
d_call: .
j_call: TRBJ2-7
cdr3_aa: CASRPTTYEQYF
cdr3_nt: TGTGCCAGCAGACCCACCACCTACGAGCAGTACTTC

v_call: TRBV6-6
clone_size: .
d_call: .
j_call: TRBJ2-3
cdr3_aa: CASRLTAGTDTQYF
cdr3_nt: TGTGCCAGCCGATTGACAGCAGGCACAGATACGCAGTATTTT

v_call: TRBV6-1
clone_size: .
d_call: .
j_call: TRBJ2-5
cdr3_aa: CASEAWPEQETQYF
cdr3_nt: TGTGCCAGCGAGGCCTGGCCAGAACAAGAGACCCAGTACTTC

v_call: TRBV2
clone_size: .
d_call: .
j_call: TRBJ2-1
cdr3_aa: CASSDAGLAEQFF
cdr3_nt: TGTGCCAGCAGTGATGCAGGGTTGGCGGAGCAGTTCTTC

v_call: TRBV6-6
clone_size: .
d_call: TRBD2
j_call: TRBJ2-7
cdr3_aa: CASSYGGGPYEQYF
cdr3_nt: TGTGCCAGCAGTTACGGCGGGGGGCCCTACGAGCAGTACTTC

v_call: TRBV7-8
clone_size: .
d_call: .
j_call: TRBJ2-7
cdr3_aa: CASSLGYRAGEQYF
cdr3_nt: TGTGCCAGCAGCTTGGGTTACAGGGCCGGCGAGCAGTACTTC

v_call: TRBV5-4
clone_size: once
d_call: TRBD1
j_call: TRBJ1-2
cdr3_aa: CASSAQGARYGYTF
cdr3_nt: TGTGCCAGCAGCGCGCAGGGGGCTCGGTATGGCTACACCTTC

v_call: TRBV4-3
clone_size: .
d_call: .
j_call: TRBJ2-5
cdr3_aa: CASSQAWEDQETQYF
cdr3_nt: TGCGCCAGCAGCCAAGCGTGGGAGGACCAAGAGACCCAGTACTTC

v_call: TRBV15
clone_size: .
d_call: TRBD1
j_call: TRBJ1-5
cdr3_aa: CATSREGGGQPQHF
cdr3_nt: TGTGCCACCAGCAGAGAAGGGGGCGGTCAGCCCCAGCATTTT

v_call: TRBV9
clone_size: .
d_call: .
j_call: TRBJ2-3
cdr3_aa: CASSVAPPGARDTQYF
cdr3_nt: TGTGCCAGCAGCGTGGCCCCACCCGGGGCGAGGGATACGCAGTATTTT

v_call: TRBV20-1
clone_size: .
d_call: .
j_call: TRBJ2-3
cdr3_aa: CSALGGDTQYF
cdr3_nt: TGCAGTGCCCTGGGGGGAGATACGCAGTATTTT

v_call: TRBV11-2
clone_size: .
d_call: .
j_call: TRBJ2-3
cdr3_aa: CASSFTQPSTDTQYF
cdr3_nt: TGTGCCAGCAGCTTTACACAGCCGTCCACAGATACGCAGTATTTT

v_call: TRBV7-2
clone_size: .
d_call: .
j_call: TRBJ2-7
cdr3_aa: CASSLDSFFYEQYF
cdr3_nt: TGTGCCAGCAGCCTTGACAGCTTTTTCTACGAGCAGTACTTC

v_call: TRBV27
clone_size: .
d_call: .
j_call: TRBJ1-5
cdr3_aa: CASSLSRGGQPSNQPQHF
cdr3_nt: TGTGCCAGCAGTTTATCGCGGGGGGGACAACCTAGCAATCAGCCCCAGCATTTT

v_call: TRBV10-2
clone_size: .
d_call: TRBD2
j_call: TRBJ2-1
cdr3_aa: CATRGLAGSSYNEQFF
cdr3_nt: TGCGCCACCAGGGGACTAGCGGGGAGCTCCTACAATGAGCAGTTCTTC

v_call: TRBV9
clone_size: .
d_call: TRBD2
j_call: TRBJ2-7
cdr3_aa: CASSPGTSVYEQYF
cdr3_nt: TGTGCCAGCAGCCCCGGGACTAGCGTTTACGAGCAGTACTTC

v_call: TRBV30
clone_size: .
d_call: .
j_call: TRBJ1-6
cdr3_aa: CALTREMADSPLHF
cdr3_nt: TGTGCCTTGACCAGGGAGATGGCCGATTCACCCCTCCACTTT

v_call: TRBV7-2
clone_size: .
d_call: .
j_call: TRBJ2-7
cdr3_aa: CASSFGGEGSYEQYF
cdr3_nt: TGTGCCAGCAGCTTTGGGGGCGAGGGAAGCTACGAGCAGTACTTC

v_call: TRBV27
clone_size: few
d_call: .
j_call: TRBJ1-2
cdr3_aa: CASSFLGNDGYTF
cdr3_nt: TGTGCCAGCAGTTTCCTGGGAAACGATGGCTACACCTTC

v_call: TRBV5-8
clone_size: .
d_call: TRBD1
j_call: TRBJ1-1
cdr3_aa: CASSLKDRGPRGTEAFF
cdr3_nt: TGTGCCAGCAGCTTGAAGGACAGGGGGCCACGAGGGACTGAAGCTTTCTTT

v_call: TRBV5-1
clone_size: few
d_call: .
j_call: TRBJ2-1
cdr3_aa: CASSLRIAASNEQFF
cdr3_nt: TGCGCCAGCAGCTTAAGGATAGCGGCCTCTAATGAGCAGTTCTTC

v_call: TRBV4-1
clone_size: .
d_call: .
j_call: TRBJ2-5
cdr3_aa: CASSQSPTDQETQYF
cdr3_nt: TGCGCCAGCAGCCAATCCCCGACAGACCAAGAGACCCAGTACTTC

v_call: TRBV14
clone_size: .
d_call: TRBD1
j_call: TRBJ2-1
cdr3_aa: CASSPKQGALSYNEQFF
cdr3_nt: TGTGCCAGCAGCCCAAAACAGGGGGCTCTGTCCTACAATGAGCAGTTCTTC

v_call: TRBV7-9
clone_size: .
d_call: TRBD2
j_call: TRBJ2-7
cdr3_aa: CASSLGPGGPGEQYF
cdr3_nt: TGTGCCAGCAGCTTAGGCCCGGGAGGGCCTGGGGAGCAGTACTTC

v_call: TRBV18
clone_size: .
d_call: .
j_call: TRBJ2-7
cdr3_aa: CASSPLPSYEQYF
cdr3_nt: TGTGCCAGCTCACCGTTGCCTTCCTACGAGCAGTACTTC

v_call: TRBV9
clone_size: .
d_call: .
j_call: TRBJ1-3
cdr3_aa: CASSVGYPDSGNTIYF
cdr3_nt: TGTGCCAGCAGCGTAGGCTATCCAGACTCTGGAAACACCATATATTTT

v_call: TRBV21-1
clone_size: .
d_call: .
j_call: TRBJ1-1
cdr3_aa: CASSTTGVHTEAFF
cdr3_nt: TGTGCCAGCAGCACCACGGGGGTGCACACTGAAGCTTTCTTT

v_call: TRBV9
clone_size: .
d_call: TRBD1
j_call: TRBJ1-1
cdr3_aa: CASSVGGTGGNTEAFF
cdr3_nt: TGTGCCAGCAGCGTAGGAGGGACAGGGGGAAACACTGAAGCTTTCTTT